The 20 T cell receptor beta chains below were found in one sample sequenced in a study of shared clonotypes between healthy human individuals. Method: immunoSEQ multiplex PCR; TCRdb's copy keeps in-frame clones and lacks some. The profile covers 1.4 million or so clones, with around 98.5% appearing a single time and roughly 0.36% taken by the ten largest. The sample taken for sequencing was naive CD4+ T cells sorted from blood. This sample's subset: CD45RA+ positively selected. These receptor sequences come from a man aged 25-40 years in good health.

This chain joins TRBV5-1 and TRBJ2-3, with D unclear. Germline V lookup: CDR1 SGHRS, CDR2 YFSETQ. This CDR3 spans 15 amino acids. V was clipped by 3 bases and J by 0 bases, with 11 bases between them. CDR3 sequence reads: CASSSHSISTDTQYF. DNA of the CDR3: TGCGCCAGCAGCTCACACAGTATCAGCACAGATACGCAGTATTTT.

The chain links TRBV7-3 to TRBJ2-7, with D perhaps TRBD1 or TRBD2 (5 bases each). In germline, CDR1 is SGHTA, CDR2 FQGTGA. Trimming cost V 6 bases and J 2 bases, with 14 bases left between them. The CDR3 contains 14 residues. The CDR3 is CASRPAGTTYEQYF. The CDR3 DNA reads as TGTGCCAGCAGGCCCGCCGGGACCACCTACGAGCAGTACTTC.

V is TRBV9 and J is TRBJ1-3, with D perhaps TRBD1 (5 bases). Germline loops: CDR1 SGDLS, CDR2 YYNGEE. This CDR3 comprises 18 residues. The germline V and J ends were trimmed by 3 bases and 1 base, with 20 bases remaining between them. CDR3 nucleotides: TGTGCCAGCAGCGACCCGTGGGGGGAGGCCTTATCTGGAAACACCATATATTTT. Its protein is CASSDPWGEALSGNTIYF.

Remarks on this clone: This sample includes further DNA sequences coding for the same CDR3. The DNA for the CDR3 is TGTGCCAGCAGCTTAAGGATGAACACTGAAGCTTTCTTT. Its protein product is CASSLRMNTEAFF. This chain connects TRBV7-3 to TRBJ1-1; D remains ambiguous. The CDR3 has 13 amino acids. Germline CDR1 and CDR2: SGHTA and FQGTGA. V was pared by 1 base and J by 0 bases, with 3 bases between.

V is TRBV7-2 and J is TRBJ1-2; D gene uncertain. V was shortened by 8 bases and J by 6 bases, with 19 bases between the two germline ends. CDR3 size: 14 residues. Germline values: CDR1 SGHTA, CDR2 FQGNSA. CDR3 region: CASANSRGPNGYTF. DNA for the CDR3: TGTGCCAGCGCAAATAGTCGCGGACCAAATGGCTACACCTTC.

This chain uses TRBV5-3 with TRBJ2-5; 7 bases align to TRBD1. TRBV5-3 is annotated as an ORF whose role is uncertain. The CDR3 consists of 15 residues. V lost 4 bases, J lost 0 bases, and 6 bases stayed unmatched. CDR3 in DNA: TGTGCCAGAAGCCTAAACGACAGGGACCAAGAGACCCAGTACTTC. Translated: CARSLNDRDQETQYF.

A single count supports this clone. This sequence joins TRBV28 and TRBJ2-7, with D unclear. V was trimmed by 3 bases and J by 7 bases, leaving 10 bases between them. This CDR3 spans 12 amino acids. Per germline, CDR1 MDHEN and CDR2 SYDVKM. DNA for the CDR3: TGTGCCAGCAGTTTCCTAAGTAGAGAGCAGTACTTC. It translates to CASSFLSREQYF. Full variable domain (rest looked up from reference TRBV28 and TRBJ2-7): DVKVTQSSRYLVKRTGEKVFLECVQDMDHENMFWYRQDPGLGLRLIYFSYDVKMKEKGDIPEGYSVSREKKERFSLILESASTNQTSMYLCASSFLSREQYFGPGTRLTVT.

This chain connects TRBV9 to TRBJ1-1, with D maybe TRBD1 (5 bases). This CDR3 region has 15 residues. V was shortened by 4 bases and J by 0 bases, with 13 bases between the two germline ends. The germline V gene has CDR1 SGDLS and CDR2 YYNGEE. The CDR3 here is CASSNRGTLNTEAFF. The CDR3 nucleotides read TGTGCCAGCAGCAATAGAGGGACCCTGAACACTGAAGCTTTCTTT.

The chain is built from TRBV7-2 and TRBJ2-6; D remains ambiguous. V was trimmed by 3 bases and J by 0 bases, leaving 6 bases between them. Germline CDR1 reads SGHTA; CDR2 reads FQGNSA. This CDR3 spans 15 amino acids. CDR3 in amino acids: CASSFPDSGANVLTF. CDR3 coding DNA: TGTGCCAGCAGCTTTCCCGACTCTGGGGCCAACGTCCTGACTTTC.

This clone was seen a single time. V gene TRBV15 combines with J gene TRBJ2-7; D tentatively fits TRBD1 or TRBD2 (6 bases each). Germline loops: CDR1 LNHNV, CDR2 YYDKDF (reference sequence). This CDR3 has 16 amino acids. V was shortened by 0 bases and J by 5 bases, with 17 bases between the two germline ends. The CDR3 DNA reads TGTGCCACCAGCAGAGATCTTCACAGGGACTTACACGAGCAGTACTTC. Its translation is CATSRDLHRDLHEQYF.

The CDR3 protein is CASSLYKGFGTEHEKLFF. CDR3 nucleotide sequence: TGCGCCAGCAGCTTGTATAAGGGCTTTGGGACAGAGCATGAAAAACTGTTTTTT. This chain links TRBV5-1 with TRBJ1-4; 7 nucleotides line up with TRBD1. CDR3 length: 18 residues. The germline gives CDR1 SGHRS, CDR2 YFSETQ. V was pared by 1 base and J by 6 bases, with 15 bases of the junction left unmatched.

The V gene is TRBV10-3, the J gene TRBJ1-1, with D maybe TRBD1 (6 bases). V was clipped by 5 bases and J by 2 bases, with 12 bases between them. CDR1 and CDR2 from the germline V gene are ENHRY and SYGVKD. This CDR3 comprises 14 residues. The CDR3 DNA reads as TGTGCCATCAGTCAGACAGGATTCAACACTGAAGCTTTCTTT. Translation gives CAISQTGFNTEAFF.

The CDR3 spells CASSYRAGTSGISFTDTQYF. The CDR3 DNA reads as TGTGCCAGCTCCTATAGGGCAGGGACTAGCGGGATTTCGTTTACAGATACGCAGTATTTT. V and J are TRBV2 and TRBJ2-3; 13 bases are a match to TRBD2. After removal of 8 bases from V and 3 bases from J, the junction contained 20 bases not matched to a gene. CDR3 size: 20 residues. Germline V lookup: CDR1 SNHLY, CDR2 FYNNEI.

The gene calls are TRBV6-6 and TRBJ2-7; no clear D. The CDR3 is made up of 16 amino acids. V shed 7 bases and J shed 7 bases, with 26 bases lying between them. Germline V lookup: CDR1 MNHNY, CDR2 SVGAGI (reference sequence). Here the CDR3 DNA reads TGTGCCAGCACCCCCTTCCCCCCGGGCGCCTGGGAAGAGCAGTACTTC. Residues: CASTPFPPGAWEEQYF.

The J gene is TRBJ2-1, the V gene TRBV9, with D perhaps matching TRBD1 or TRBD2 (6 bases each). The CDR3 consists of 14 residues. V was cut by 9 bases and J by 3 bases, with 16 bases left in between. The germline CDR1 and CDR2 sequences are SGDLS and YYNGEE. The chain's CDR3 is CAKRSGGGYNEQFF. The DNA for the CDR3 is TGTGCCAAAAGGTCCGGAGGGGGCTACAATGAGCAGTTCTTC.

The V call is TRBV5-1, the J call TRBJ2-7, with TRBD2 as a possible D gene (5 bases). Germline lookup yields CDR1 SGHRS and CDR2 YFSETQ. V was cut by 0 bases and J by 5 bases, with 9 bases left in between. This CDR3 contains 13 residues. The CDR3 DNA sequence: TGCGCCAGCAGCTTGGGAGGGTGGGACGAGCAGTACTTC. Its protein product is CASSLGGWDEQYF.

The chain joins TRBV2 to TRBJ2-1; 7 bases match TRBD1. Germline values: CDR1 SNHLY, CDR2 FYNNEI. V lost 6 bases and J lost 9; bases outside the gene matches: 8. The CDR3 loop spans 13 amino acids. The chain's CDR3 is CASRIQGFGEQFF. The CDR3 nucleotides are TGTGCCAGCAGGATACAGGGGTTTGGTGAGCAGTTCTTC.

The table lists this clone with a count of one. This rearrangement joins TRBV7-2 to TRBJ2-1; 8 nucleotides line up with TRBD2. Germline V gene sequence: CDR1 SGHTA, CDR2 FQGNSA. The CDR3 is made up of 15 amino acids. The ends lost 5 bases at V and 6 bases at J; junction bases unmatched: 9. CDR3 loop: CASSRIVLAGNEQFF. CDR3 nucleotides: TGTGCCAGCAGCCGAATCGTGCTAGCGGGCAATGAGCAGTTCTTC. The full variable domain, with the rest looked up from reference TRBV7-2 and TRBJ2-1, is GAGVSQSPSNKVTEKGKDVELRCDPISGHTALYWYRQSLGQGLEFLIYFQGNSAPDKSGLPSDRFSAERTGGSVSTLTIQRTQQEDSAVYLCASSRIVLAGNEQFFGPGTRLTVL.

V gene TRBV10-3 combines with J gene TRBJ2-2; 7 bases fit TRBD1. This CDR3 contains 14 residues. The J segment lost 3 bases and the V segment lost 10 bases, leaving 8 bases of the junction unmatched. The germline V gene encodes CDR1 ENHRY and CDR2 SYGVKD. The CDR3 bases are TGTGCCACGTTACAGGGGTTGGACACCGGGGAGCTGTTTTTT. This codes for CATLQGLDTGELFF.

With regard to this clone: At one of its ends the junction is not consistent with the germline gene, which may arise from a read error. The chain uses TRBV7-7 and TRBJ2-1, with D possibly being TRBD1 or TRBD2 (5 bases each). The CDR3 loop spans 16 amino acids. Germline V gene sequence: CDR1 SSHAT, CDR2 FNYEAQ (reference sequence). CDR3 sequence (DNA): TGTGCTAGCAGCTCTGGGACCCCATCCTCCTACAATGAGCAGTTCTTC. Protein product: CASSSGTPSSYNEQFF.